One sample yielded the 2 T cell receptor beta chains listed below, sequenced in a study of T-cell reconstitution after alpha-beta-depleted transplantation in children. This sample's TCRbeta library carried unique molecular identifier barcodes. TCRdb redid the calling of the PCR reads with MiXCR, one entry per CDR3 protein. Of over 550,000 distinct CDR3 sequences listed, under 12% are singletons. Sequencing was performed on PBMCs from the stem cell graft donor, taken from the stem cell graft. These receptors were collected from a human donor who donated a stem cell graft to a child with acute myeloid leukemia.

This rearrangement joins TRBV20-1 to TRBJ2-7; D tentatively fits TRBD1 or TRBD2 (5 bases each). CDR3 length equals 14 residues. The V and J ends lost 2 bases and 0 bases respectively, with 11 bases between them. CDR1 and CDR2 (germline): DFQATT, SNEGSKA (reference sequence). CDR3 nucleotide sequence: TGCAGTGCTAGAAGACGGGACGGCTCCTACGAGCAGTACTTC. Protein sequence: CSARRRDGSYEQYF.

This clonotype was counted at least ten times. The chain combines TRBV5-1 with TRBJ2-1; TRBD2 matches at 12 bases. Germline CDR1 SGHRS, CDR2 YFSETQ. The V and J ends lost 1 base and 9 bases, in that order; junction bases with no gene match: 5. The CDR3 has 15 residues. The CDR3 here is CASSLRLAGEGEQFF. The CDR3 coding sequence is TGCGCCAGCAGCTTGCGACTAGCGGGAGAAGGTGAGCAGTTCTTC.